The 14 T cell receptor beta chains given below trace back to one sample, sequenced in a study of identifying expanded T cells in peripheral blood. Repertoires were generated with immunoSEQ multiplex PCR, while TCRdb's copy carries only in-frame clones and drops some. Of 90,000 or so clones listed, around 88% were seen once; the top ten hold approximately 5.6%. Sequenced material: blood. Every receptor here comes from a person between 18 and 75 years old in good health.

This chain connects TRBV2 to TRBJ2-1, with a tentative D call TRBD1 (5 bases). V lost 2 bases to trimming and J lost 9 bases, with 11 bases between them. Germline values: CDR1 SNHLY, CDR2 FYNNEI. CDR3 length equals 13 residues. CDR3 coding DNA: TGTGCCAGCAGTGAACCACGTGGGGCTGAGCAGTTCTTC. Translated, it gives CASSEPRGAEQFF.

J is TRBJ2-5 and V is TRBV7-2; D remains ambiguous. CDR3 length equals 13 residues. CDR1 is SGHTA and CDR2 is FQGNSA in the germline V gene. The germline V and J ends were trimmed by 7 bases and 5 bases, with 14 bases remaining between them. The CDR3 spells CASTQTFGETQYF. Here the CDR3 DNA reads TGTGCCAGCACCCAAACGTTTGGGGAGACCCAGTACTTC.

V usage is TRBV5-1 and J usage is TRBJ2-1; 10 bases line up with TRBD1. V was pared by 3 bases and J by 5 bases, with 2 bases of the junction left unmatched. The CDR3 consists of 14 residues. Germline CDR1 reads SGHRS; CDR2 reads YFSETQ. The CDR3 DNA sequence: TGCGCCAGCAGCTCGGGACAGGGGAACAATGAGCAGTTCTTC. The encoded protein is CASSSGQGNNEQFF.

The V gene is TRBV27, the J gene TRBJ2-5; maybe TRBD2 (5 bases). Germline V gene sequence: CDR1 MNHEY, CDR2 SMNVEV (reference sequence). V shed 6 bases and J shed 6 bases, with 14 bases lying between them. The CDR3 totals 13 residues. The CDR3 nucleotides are TGTGCCAGCAGACCATCGGGGATTAAGACCCAGTACTTC. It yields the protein CASRPSGIKTQYF.

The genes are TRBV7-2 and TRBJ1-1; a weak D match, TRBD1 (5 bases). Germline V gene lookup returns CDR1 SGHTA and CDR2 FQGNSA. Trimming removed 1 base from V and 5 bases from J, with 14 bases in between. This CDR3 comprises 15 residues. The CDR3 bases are TGTGCCAGCAGCTTAGTTCACGGGACCCGTACTGAAGCTTTCTTT. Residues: CASSLVHGTRTEAFF. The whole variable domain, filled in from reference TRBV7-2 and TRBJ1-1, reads GAGVSQSPSNKVTEKGKDVELRCDPISGHTALYWYRQSLGQGLEFLIYFQGNSAPDKSGLPSDRFSAERTGGSVSTLTIQRTQQEDSAVYLCASSLVHGTRTEAFFGQGTRLTVV.

The CDR3, as DNA: TGTGCCAGCAGGGGGACACGCTCTGGAAACACCATATATTTT. Its protein product is CASRGTRSGNTIYF. The chain uses TRBV6-6 and TRBJ1-3; weak D call: TRBD1 (6 bases). V shed 6 bases and J shed 0 bases, with 9 bases lying between them. Germline assignment: CDR1 MNHNY and CDR2 SVGAGI (reference sequence). CDR3 length equals 14 residues.

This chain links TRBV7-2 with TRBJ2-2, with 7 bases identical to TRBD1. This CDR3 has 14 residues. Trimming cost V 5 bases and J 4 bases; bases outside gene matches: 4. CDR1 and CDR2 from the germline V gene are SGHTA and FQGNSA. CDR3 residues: CASSGRGFTGELFF. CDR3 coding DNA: TGTGCCAGCAGCGGCAGGGGGTTCACCGGGGAGCTGTTTTTT. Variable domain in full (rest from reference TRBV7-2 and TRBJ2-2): GAGVSQSPSNKVTEKGKDVELRCDPISGHTALYWYRQSLGQGLEFLIYFQGNSAPDKSGLPSDRFSAERTGGSVSTLTIQRTQQEDSAVYLCASSGRGFTGELFFGEGSRLTVL.

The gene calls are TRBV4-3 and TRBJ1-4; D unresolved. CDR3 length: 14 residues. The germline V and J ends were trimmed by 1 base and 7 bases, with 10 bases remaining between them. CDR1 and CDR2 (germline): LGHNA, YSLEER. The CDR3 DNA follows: TGCGCCAGCAGCCAAGGGGGAGTAGGTGAAAAACTGTTTTTT. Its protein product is CASSQGGVGEKLFF.

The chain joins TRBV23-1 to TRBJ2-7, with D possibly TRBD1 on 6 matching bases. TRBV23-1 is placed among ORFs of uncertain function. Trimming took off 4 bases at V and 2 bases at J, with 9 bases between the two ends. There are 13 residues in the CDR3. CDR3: CASSRGQPYEQYF. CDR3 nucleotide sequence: TGCGCCAGCAGTCGAGGACAGCCCTACGAGCAGTACTTC.

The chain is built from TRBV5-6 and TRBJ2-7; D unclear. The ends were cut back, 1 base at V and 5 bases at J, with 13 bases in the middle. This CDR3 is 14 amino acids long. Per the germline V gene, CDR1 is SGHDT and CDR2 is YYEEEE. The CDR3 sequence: CASSLMPGFNEQYF. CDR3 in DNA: TGTGCCAGCAGCTTGATGCCAGGCTTCAACGAGCAGTACTTC.

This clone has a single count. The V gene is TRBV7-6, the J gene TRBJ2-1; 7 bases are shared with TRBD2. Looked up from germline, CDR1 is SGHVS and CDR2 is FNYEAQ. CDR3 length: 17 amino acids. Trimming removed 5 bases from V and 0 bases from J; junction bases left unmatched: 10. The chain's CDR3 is CASSPSGGPSSYNEQFF. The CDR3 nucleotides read TGTGCCAGCAGCCCATCGGGGGGACCAAGCTCCTACAATGAGCAGTTCTTC.

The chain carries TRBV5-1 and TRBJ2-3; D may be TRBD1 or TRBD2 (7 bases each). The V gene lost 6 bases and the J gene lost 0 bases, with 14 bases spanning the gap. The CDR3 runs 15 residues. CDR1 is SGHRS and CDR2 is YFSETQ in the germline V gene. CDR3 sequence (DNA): TGCGCCAGCACCCCCCAGGGGGGGAGCACAGATACGCAGTATTTT. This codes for CASTPQGGSTDTQYF.

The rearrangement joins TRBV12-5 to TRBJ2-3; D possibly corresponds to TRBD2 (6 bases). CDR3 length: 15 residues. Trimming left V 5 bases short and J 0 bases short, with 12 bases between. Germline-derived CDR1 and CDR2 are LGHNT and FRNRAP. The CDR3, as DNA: TGTGCTAGTGGTAGATCAGGGACTAGCACAGATACGCAGTATTTT. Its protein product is CASGRSGTSTDTQYF.

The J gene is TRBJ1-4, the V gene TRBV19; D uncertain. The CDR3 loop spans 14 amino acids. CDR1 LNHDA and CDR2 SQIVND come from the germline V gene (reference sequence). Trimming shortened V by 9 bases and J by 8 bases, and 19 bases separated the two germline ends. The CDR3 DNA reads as TGTGCCAGCCTCAGGCAATTCGGATCCGAAAAACTGTTTTTT. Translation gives CASLRQFGSEKLFF.